Below, one TCR beta chain is given with its context. The repertoire was sequenced with immunoSEQ multiplex PCR; TCRdb's copy has only in-frame clones and lacks some. This sample has 90,000 or so clones, with around 85% found just once. The data derive from a study of blood T cell repertoires in COVID-19. Study-level information: From the United States, Italy and Spain came samples of acute and convalescent COVID-19. The analysed material was cDNA or gDNA that came from T cells, B-cell-depleted T cells, or PBMCs.

CDR3 size: 15 residues. V lost 7 bases to trimming and J lost 3 bases; unmatched junction nucleotides: 7. The receptor's source is a man older than 75 with active or convalescent COVID-19. The J gene is TRBJ1-5, the V gene TRBV23-1, with 9 bases matching TRBD1. TRBV23-1 is annotated as an ORF whose role is uncertain. Sequencing used peripheral blood. The DNA for the CDR3 is TGCGCCAGCATCGAACGGGACAGGGACAATCAGCCCCAGCATTTT. Translation gives CASIERDRDNQPQHF.